These 17 T cell receptor beta chains originate from one sample sequenced in a study of cytomegalovirus exposure and HLA in healthy donors. PCR involved 60 Vbeta and 13 Jbeta primers. The method was immunoSEQ multiplex PCR; TCRdb's version includes in-frame clones alone and lacks a portion of them. Of more than 150,000 clones in the sample, roughly 80% were seen once. Sequencing used PBMCs. These TCRs come from a man in his forties in good health and CMV-seropositive.

CDR3 DNA: TGTGCCAGCAGCTTCTACAGTGCCTACGAGCAGTACTTC. Translated: CASSFYSAYEQYF. This chain connects TRBV5-6 to TRBJ2-7; no firm D call. V was trimmed by 2 bases and J by 2 bases, leaving 8 bases between them. Germline values: CDR1 SGHDT, CDR2 YYEEEE. This CDR3 contains 13 residues.

This chain links TRBV7-3 with TRBJ1-1, with a possible D match to TRBD1 (6 bases). The V gene lost 5 bases and the J gene lost 6 bases, with 16 bases spanning the gap. Germline CDR1 SGHTA, CDR2 FQGTGA. This CDR3 comprises 14 residues. CDR3 DNA sequence: TGTGCCAGCAGCCAACAGGGTGGGAGCGCTGAAGCTTTCTTT. Its translation is CASSQQGGSAEAFF. Filled out from reference TRBV7-3 and TRBJ1-1, the complete variable domain reads GAGVSQTPSNKVTEKGKYVELRCDPISGHTALYWYRQSLGQGPEFLIYFQGTGAADDSGLPNDRFFAVRPEGSVSTLKIQRTERGDSAVYLCASSQQGGSAEAFFGQGTRLTVV.

The V gene is TRBV6-1, the J gene TRBJ2-5; tentative D call: TRBD1 (6 bases). V was cut by 6 bases and J by 5 bases, with 19 bases left in between. The CDR3 length is 15 residues. Germline assignment: CDR1 MNHNS and CDR2 SASEGT. CDR3 loop: CASRYRDTVVETQYF. For the CDR3, the DNA is TGTGCCAGCAGGTACCGGGACACGGTGGTTGAGACCCAGTACTTC.

The V and J genes are TRBV5-8 and TRBJ2-3; 9 bases align to TRBD1. V lost 2 bases, J lost 4 bases, and 2 bases stayed unmatched. The V gene's germline CDR1 is SGHTS and CDR2 YDEGEE. The CDR3 runs to 14 residues. The CDR3 protein is CASSFGTGPDTQYF. DNA for the CDR3: TGTGCCAGCAGCTTCGGGACAGGGCCAGATACGCAGTATTTT.

The V and J genes are TRBV27 and TRBJ1-2; 8 bases are shared with TRBD1. Germline CDR1 MNHEY, CDR2 SMNVEV (reference sequence). V shed 0 bases, J shed 8 bases, and the junction held 8 bases outside the gene matches. The CDR3 is made up of 15 amino acids. The CDR3 sequence is CASSLSPTGVGGYTF. The CDR3 coding sequence is TGTGCCAGCAGTTTATCCCCGACAGGGGTAGGCGGCTACACCTTC.

The chain employs TRBV2 and TRBJ2-7; D not certain. Trimming stripped 7 bases from V and 2 bases from J, with 9 bases between. Germline lookup yields CDR1 SNHLY and CDR2 FYNNEI. The CDR3 is made up of 12 amino acids. The CDR3 sequence is CASTNTAYEQYF. CDR3 coding DNA: TGTGCCAGCACTAATACTGCCTACGAGCAGTACTTC.

CDR3 residues: CASSGERAYEQYF. CDR3 DNA: TGTGCCAGCAGTGGTGAGAGGGCCTACGAGCAGTACTTC. The V gene is TRBV28, the J gene TRBJ2-7; perhaps TRBD2 as D (5 bases). The CDR3 is made up of 13 amino acids. The V end was cut by 5 bases, the J end by 2 bases, with 10 bases between. Germline CDR1 is MDHEN and CDR2 is SYDVKM. Filled out from reference TRBV28 and TRBJ2-7, the complete variable domain reads DVKVTQSSRYLVKRTGEKVFLECVQDMDHENMFWYRQDPGLGLRLIYFSYDVKMKEKGDIPEGYSVSREKKERFSLILESASTNQTSMYLCASSGERAYEQYFGPGTRLTVT.

The V call is TRBV4-3, the J call TRBJ1-6; D call uncertain. This CDR3 has 13 amino acids. From germline, CDR1 is LGHNA and CDR2 YSLEER. Deletions cut 0 bases from V and 7 bases from J, with 4 bases between. CDR3 protein: CASSQDLNSPLHF. CDR3 DNA: TGCGCCAGCAGCCAAGACTTGAATTCACCCCTCCACTTT.

This clone showed up just once. In DNA, the CDR3 is TGTGCCAGCGAGGAGGTTCACTCTGGAAACACCATATATTTT. Translating gives CASEEVHSGNTIYF. This chain uses TRBV28 with TRBJ1-3; D gene uncertain. V lost 8 bases, J lost 0 bases, and 11 bases lay in between. The CDR3 covers 14 residues. Looked up from germline, CDR1 is MDHEN and CDR2 is SYDVKM.

This rearrangement joins TRBV15 to TRBJ2-3, with D perhaps TRBD1 (5 bases). CDR3 size: 16 residues. The ends were cut back, 0 bases at V and 0 bases at J, with 10 bases in the middle. In germline, CDR1 is LNHNV, CDR2 YYDKDF (reference sequence). The CDR3, as DNA: TGTGCCACCAGCAGAGAACCTCAGGGAAGCACAGATACGCAGTATTTT. Amino acid sequence: CATSREPQGSTDTQYF.

The CDR3 bases are TGTGCCAGCAGCCCAGGGACAGGGCTCCCCGGGGAGCTGTTTTTT. Protein product: CASSPGTGLPGELFF. This chain connects TRBV9 to TRBJ2-2; 9 nucleotides match TRBD1. Germline trimming cut 4 bases from V and 6 bases from J; bases unmatched to any gene: 7. The CDR3 is 15 amino acids. CDR1 and CDR2 from the germline V gene are SGDLS and YYNGEE. Filled out from reference TRBV9 and TRBJ2-2, the complete variable domain reads DSGVTQTPKHLITATGQRVTLRCSPRSGDLSVYWYQQSLDQGLQFLIQYYNGEERAKGNILERFSAQQFPDLHSELNLSSLELGDSALYFCASSPGTGLPGELFFGEGSRLTVL.

This clone was counted a few times. The chain combines TRBV10-3 with TRBJ2-3; 8 bases are shared with TRBD1. The CDR3 totals 15 residues. Germline V lookup: CDR1 ENHRY, CDR2 SYGVKD. V dropped 3 bases and J dropped 4; count of bases not matched to a gene: 6. CDR3 nucleotide sequence: TGTGCCATCAGTGAAAAGGACAGGGTCCCAGATACGCAGTATTTT. Its protein is CAISEKDRVPDTQYF.

The rearrangement joins TRBV7-6 to TRBJ1-4, with 12 nucleotides matching TRBD1. The CDR3 has 15 residues. The junction had 7 bases not matched to a gene; V was cut back by 5 bases and J by 9 bases. Germline V CDR1 and CDR2: SGHVS, FNYEAQ. The CDR3 DNA reads as TGTGCCAGCAGCCCGGGACAGGGGGCAGGGCAAAAACTGTTTTTT. This encodes CASSPGQGAGQKLFF.

The chain links TRBV30 to TRBJ2-5, with D perhaps TRBD2 (5 bases). This CDR3 contains 14 residues. Trimming took 1 base from V and 4 from J, leaving 13 bases between them. Germline V CDR1 and CDR2: GTSNPN, SVGIG (reference sequence). CDR3 residues: CAWSAWTGGETQYF. CDR3 in DNA: TGTGCCTGGAGTGCCTGGACCGGAGGAGAGACCCAGTACTTC. The whole variable domain, remainder taken from reference TRBV30 and TRBJ2-5, is SQTIHQWPATLVQPVGSPLSLECTVEGTSNPNLYWYRQAAGRGLQLLFYSVGIGQISSEVPQNLSASRPQDRQFILSSKKLLLSDSGFYLCAWSAWTGGETQYFGPGTRLLVL.

This chain joins TRBV5-1 and TRBJ2-7; D might be TRBD1 (5 bases). This CDR3 spans 16 amino acids. From germline, CDR1 is SGHRS and CDR2 YFSETQ. V was clipped by 0 bases and J by 6 bases, with 19 bases between them. The CDR3 bases are TGCGCCAGCAGCTTGGTTCCCGTGTCAGGGTCATCCGAGCAGTACTTC. The encoded protein is CASSLVPVSGSSEQYF.

With regard to this clone: This same CDR3 is encoded by further DNA sequences in the sample. The chain has TRBV2 and TRBJ2-5, with 8 nucleotides matching TRBD2. Per germline, CDR1 SNHLY and CDR2 FYNNEI. The junction had 3 bases not matched to a gene; V was cut back by 2 bases and J by 4 bases. The CDR3 is made up of 14 amino acids. The CDR3 reads CASSERGGAETQYF. The CDR3 DNA sequence: TGTGCCAGCAGTGAACGGGGGGGGGCAGAGACCCAGTACTTC.

This chain connects TRBV19 to TRBJ1-1; 8 nucleotides line up with TRBD1. This CDR3 has 17 amino acids. From germline, CDR1 is LNHDA and CDR2 SQIVND (reference sequence). J was trimmed by 4 bases and V by 7 bases; bases with no gene match: 17. DNA for the CDR3: TGTGCCAGTACCGACCTCCCCGGACAGGGAACGGGCACTGAAGCTTTCTTT. Translation: CASTDLPGQGTGTEAFF.